One and the same sample provided the 29 T cell receptor beta chains below, sequenced in a study of CD8 T cells in Susac syndrome. The RNA input was roughly 0.45 to 1 ug, and it was reverse transcribed with random hexamers. Each CDR3 protein gets one entry after TCRdb re-called the immunoSEQ multiplex PCR reads with MiXCR. Of 250,000 to 300,000 distinct CDR3 sequences listed, roughly 85% were seen once; the top ten hold about 0.22%. Sequencing input: CD8+ T cells from PBMCs. The receptors were sampled from a human donor with multiple sclerosis.

The V and J genes are TRBV29-1 and TRBJ1-1; D is unresolved. Germline V gene sequence: CDR1 SQVTM, CDR2 ANQGSEA. The V gene lost 4 bases and the J gene lost 3 bases, with 3 bases spanning the gap. The length of the CDR3 is 10 residues. CDR3: CSVGYTEAFF. CDR3 in DNA: TGCAGCGTTGGGTACACTGAAGCTTTCTTT.

This clonotype was seen only once. The chain combines TRBV7-2 with TRBJ1-2, with 8 bases that match TRBD1. Germline lookup yields CDR1 SGHTA and CDR2 FQGNSA. The CDR3 has 14 amino acids. V lost 3 bases and J lost 4; bases outside the gene matches: 4. CDR3 DNA: TGTGCCAGCAGCTTTGGGACAGGTTTCTATGGCTACACCTTC. Protein sequence: CASSFGTGFYGYTF.

The chain uses TRBV6-2 or TRBV6-3 and TRBJ1-1, with D hard to call. CDR3 size: 14 residues. V lost 4 bases to trimming and J lost 0 bases, with 9 bases between them. The germline gives CDR1 MNHEY, CDR2 SVGEGT. CDR3 protein: CASSSFSVNTEAFF. The CDR3, as DNA: TGTGCCAGCAGTTCCTTCTCAGTGAACACTGAAGCTTTCTTT.

The chain uses TRBV5-6 and TRBJ2-7, with 10 positions matching TRBD2. From germline, CDR1 is SGHDT and CDR2 YYEEEE. The V segment lost 0 bases and the J segment 3 bases; nucleotides outside the gene matches: 3. The CDR3 is made up of 15 amino acids. Here the CDR3 reads CASSLASGRNYEQYF. For the CDR3, the DNA is TGTGCCAGCAGCTTGGCTAGCGGGAGAAACTACGAGCAGTACTTC.

V and J are TRBV7-6 and TRBJ2-7; D may match TRBD1 or TRBD2 (5 bases each). Trimming left V 4 bases short and J 0 bases short, with 16 bases between. The CDR3 has 16 amino acids. CDR1 and CDR2 (germline): SGHVS, FNYEAQ. CDR3 sequence: CASSWPGRPSSYEQYF. CDR3 DNA: TGTGCCAGCAGCTGGCCGGGACGGCCGAGCTCCTACGAGCAGTACTTC.

The chain joins TRBV5-6 to TRBJ2-2; the match to TRBD2 covers 7 bases. Germline V lookup: CDR1 SGHDT, CDR2 YYEEEE. The CDR3 is made up of 14 amino acids. V shed 4 bases, J shed 7 bases, and the junction held 7 bases outside the gene matches. Here the CDR3 reads CASSLGTNYGELFF. CDR3 bases: TGTGCCAGCAGCCTAGGGACTAATTACGGGGAGCTGTTTTTT.

V usage is TRBV6-5 and J usage is TRBJ1-2; D call uncertain. The germline V gene encodes CDR1 MNHEY and CDR2 SVGAGI. The CDR3 extends over 16 amino acids. V lost 0 bases, J lost 8 bases, and 19 bases lay in between. The CDR3: CASSYSTGQNPKGYTF. As DNA, the CDR3 is TGTGCCAGCAGTTACTCTACCGGCCAGAACCCGAAAGGCTACACCTTC.

The CDR3 reads CASSLPRLAGVGVSYNEQFF. Written as DNA, the CDR3 is TGTGCCAGCAGCTTACCCCGACTAGCGGGAGTAGGGGTATCCTACAATGAGCAGTTCTTC. The genes are TRBV11-1 and TRBJ2-1; TRBD2 matches at 12 bases. The CDR3 runs 20 residues. V trimming: 2 bases; J trimming: 1 base; junction bases outside the gene matches: 12. Germline CDR1 is SGHAT and CDR2 is FQDESV (reference sequence). Combining the CDR3 with reference TRBV11-1 and TRBJ2-1 gives the whole variable domain EAEVAQSPRYKITEKSQAVAFWCDPISGHATLYWYRQILGQGPELLVQFQDESVVDDSQLPKDRFSAERLKGVDSTLKIQPAELGDSAMYLCASSLPRLAGVGVSYNEQFFGPGTRLTVL.

The CDR3 protein is CASKRTVGAPPTNIQYF. In DNA form, the CDR3 reads TGTGCCAGTAAAAGGACAGTGGGGGCCCCGCCGACAAACATTCAGTACTTC. The rearrangement joins TRBV28 to TRBJ2-4, with D possibly matching TRBD1 (6 bases). There are 17 residues in the CDR3. Deletions cut 9 bases from V and 6 bases from J, with 27 bases between. The V gene's germline CDR1 is MDHEN and CDR2 SYDVKM.

This clonotype was counted a single time. This chain links TRBV9 with TRBJ2-3; D is unclear. Germline lookup yields CDR1 SGDLS and CDR2 YYNGEE. Deletions cut 1 base from V and 0 bases from J, with 18 bases between. CDR3 length equals 18 residues. The CDR3 region has the DNA TGTGCCAGCAGCGTAAGCCAATTCGTTAAAAGCAGCACAGATACGCAGTATTTT. Protein sequence: CASSVSQFVKSSTDTQYF.

The rearrangement links TRBV5-1 to TRBJ1-5; 9 nucleotides align to TRBD1. The V segment lost 0 bases and the J segment 6 bases; nucleotides outside the gene matches: 7. Germline loops: CDR1 SGHRS, CDR2 YFSETQ. This CDR3 comprises 16 residues. CDR3 sequence: CASSLGLTGGSQPQHF. DNA for the CDR3: TGCGCCAGCAGCTTGGGCTTGACAGGGGGGAGTCAGCCCCAGCATTTT.

The CDR3 is CSVTGQNADTQYF. The DNA of the CDR3 is TGCAGCGTTACCGGACAGAACGCAGATACGCAGTATTTT. This chain joins TRBV29-1 and TRBJ2-3, with D perhaps TRBD1 (6 bases). This CDR3 is built from 13 residues. Trimming removed 5 bases from V and 4 bases from J, with 13 bases in between. The germline gives CDR1 SQVTM, CDR2 ANQGSEA.

The chain employs TRBV5-6 and TRBJ1-1, with D possibly being TRBD1 (5 bases). From germline, CDR1 is SGHDT and CDR2 YYEEEE. V dropped 1 base and J dropped 7 bases, with 5 bases sitting between them. CDR3 length equals 11 residues. CDR3 coding DNA: TGTGCCAGCAGCTTGCAGGGTGAAGCTTTCTTT. Protein: CASSLQGEAFF.

This clonotype was observed once. The rearrangement uses TRBV19 and TRBJ2-7; 9 nucleotides agree with TRBD1. This CDR3 spans 16 amino acids. The ends lost 3 bases at V and 0 bases at J; junction bases unmatched: 6. Germline values: CDR1 LNHDA, CDR2 SQIVND (reference sequence). The CDR3 sequence is CASSMSGQGSSYEQYF. In DNA form, the CDR3 reads TGTGCCAGTAGTATGTCTGGACAGGGGAGCTCCTACGAGCAGTACTTC. Full variable domain (remainder filled in from reference TRBV19 and TRBJ2-7): DGGITQSPKYLFRKEGQNVTLSCEQNLNHDAMYWYRQDPGQGLRLIYYSQIVNDFQKGDIAEGYSVSREKKESFPLTVTSAQKNPTAFYLCASSMSGQGSSYEQYFGPGTRLTVT.

The rearrangement uses TRBV28 and TRBJ1-2; tentatively, D is TRBD1 (6 bases). Germline V CDR1 and CDR2: MDHEN, SYDVKM. V was trimmed by 6 bases and J by 6 bases, leaving 17 bases between them. This CDR3 region has 14 residues. As DNA, the CDR3 is TGTGCCAGCAGAAAACAGGGTCTGCCTGATGGCTACACCTTC. Translated, it gives CASRKQGLPDGYTF.

The chain couples TRBV5-6 to TRBJ2-5; D is uncertain. Trimming took 1 base from V and 1 from J, leaving 5 bases between them. Germline-derived CDR1 and CDR2 are SGHDT and YYEEEE. This CDR3 spans 13 amino acids. This chain's CDR3 is CASSLRIQETQYF. In DNA, the CDR3 is TGTGCCAGCAGCTTGCGGATCCAAGAGACCCAGTACTTC.

This chain connects TRBV20-1 to TRBJ1-5, with D perhaps matching TRBD1 (5 bases). The CDR3 covers 15 residues. The germline V gene has CDR1 DFQATT and CDR2 SNEGSKA (reference sequence). Trimming shortened V by 4 bases and J by 0 bases, and 13 bases separated the two germline ends. The CDR3 loop reads CSATRTTDSNQPQHF. CDR3 DNA sequence: TGCAGTGCTACTAGAACGACAGATAGCAATCAGCCCCAGCATTTT.

This clonotype appeared a few times. The chain combines TRBV19 with TRBJ1-2; D remains unclear. Germline V gene data show CDR1 as LNHDA and CDR2 as SQIVND (reference sequence). The CDR3 sequence is 12 residues long. The V end was cut by 7 bases, the J end by 6 bases, with 12 bases between. CDR3 region: CASTSDFDGYTF. The DNA for the CDR3 is TGTGCCAGTACTTCAGACTTCGATGGCTACACCTTC.

The chain carries TRBV7-9 and TRBJ1-2, with D tentatively TRBD1 (5 bases). Germline V gene sequence: CDR1 SEHNR, CDR2 FQNEAQ (reference sequence). CDR3 length: 15 residues. Trimming removed 4 bases at V and 1 base at J, with 13 bases between. CDR3 DNA: TGTGCCAGCAGCTCCCGGGACGAGGATAACTATGGCTACACCTTC. Translated, it gives CASSSRDEDNYGYTF.

With regard to this clonotype: One end of the junction is discordant with germline, which a read error may explain. CDR3 DNA sequence: TGTGCCAACAGCTTAGTGGGCAATCAGCCCCAGCATTTT. This encodes CANSLVGNQPQHF. The chain carries TRBV5-5 and TRBJ1-5; no definite D call. Germline assignment: CDR1 SGHKS and CDR2 YYEKEE (reference sequence). The CDR3 is 13 residues long.

This chain links TRBV28 with TRBJ2-2; 8 bases fit TRBD1. Germline CDR1 reads MDHEN; CDR2 reads SYDVKM. The junction had 3 bases not matched to a gene; V was cut back by 1 base and J by 5 bases. This CDR3 has 15 residues. CDR3 sequence reads: CASSLYRGWTGELFF. In DNA, the CDR3 is TGTGCCAGCAGTTTATACAGGGGGTGGACCGGGGAGCTGTTTTTT.

The V gene is TRBV6-6, the J gene TRBJ1-3; no reliable D call. This CDR3 comprises 15 residues. Germline V gives CDR1 MNHNY, CDR2 SVGAGI (reference sequence). Trimming stripped 2 bases from V and 9 bases from J, with 17 bases between. The CDR3 region has the DNA TGTGCCAGCAGTTACCCTACCGGCTTGGCGGGCACCATATATTTT. The encoded protein is CASSYPTGLAGTIYF.

This clonotype has more than one count but fewer than ten. This chain links TRBV6-2 or TRBV6-3 with TRBJ2-1; D is unclear. The germline gives CDR1 MNHEY, CDR2 SVGEGT. The CDR3 runs 15 residues. The germline V and J ends were trimmed by 4 bases and 2 bases, with 12 bases remaining between them. The CDR3 reads CASSSLRVPYNEQFF. The CDR3 bases are TGTGCCAGCAGTTCCCTCCGGGTCCCCTACAATGAGCAGTTCTTC.

The chain links TRBV6-2 or TRBV6-3 to TRBJ2-7; D call uncertain. The ends were cut back, 2 bases at V and 3 bases at J, with 8 bases in the middle. The CDR3 totals 13 residues. Per the germline V gene, CDR1 is MNHEY and CDR2 is SVGEGT. CDR3 amino acids: CASSYRVDYEQYF. The CDR3 DNA is TGTGCCAGCAGTTACCGAGTGGACTACGAGCAGTACTTC.

This chain joins TRBV11-2 and TRBJ2-7; D tentatively reads TRBD1 or TRBD2 (7 bases each). Germline assignment: CDR1 SGHAT and CDR2 FQNNGV. The CDR3 runs 15 residues. V lost 4 bases and J lost 3, with 16 bases in between. Here the CDR3 reads CASSYGGDSNYEQYF. In DNA form, the CDR3 reads TGTGCCAGCAGCTATGGGGGGGACAGTAACTACGAGCAGTACTTC.

The chain uses TRBV7-8 and TRBJ1-3; D is ambiguous. This CDR3 region has 14 residues. V lost 0 bases and J lost 8, with 11 bases in between. The germline gives CDR1 SGHVS, CDR2 FQNEAQ. For the CDR3, the DNA is TGTGCCAGCAGCTTAGCGTCATCCGGGTACACCATATATTTT. It yields the protein CASSLASSGYTIYF. The whole variable domain, remainder taken from reference TRBV7-8 and TRBJ1-3, is GAGVSQSPRYKVAKRGQDVALRCDPISGHVSLFWYQQALGQGPEFLTYFQNEAQLDKSGLPSDRFFAERPEGSVSTLKIQRTQQEDSAVYLCASSLASSGYTIYFGEGSWLTVV.

This clonotype was seen only once. The chain is built from TRBV6-6 and TRBJ2-1, with 12 bases lining up with TRBD2. Germline V gene data show CDR1 as MNHNY and CDR2 as SVGAGI (reference sequence). J lost 5 bases, V lost 8 bases, and 7 bases had no gene match. The CDR3 has 15 amino acids. Here the CDR3 reads CASAIRTSGDNEQFF. The CDR3 region has the DNA TGTGCCAGCGCCATTAGGACTAGCGGGGACAATGAGCAGTTCTTC.

The CDR3 bases are TGTGCCAGCAGCCAAGCCCAATGGGGGCCCAATGAGCAGTTCTTC. Translating gives CASSQAQWGPNEQFF. V usage is TRBV3-1 and J usage is TRBJ2-1, with D perhaps TRBD1 (6 bases). The CDR3 length is 15 residues. Trimming took off 1 base at V and 6 bases at J, with 13 bases between the two ends. CDR1 and CDR2 from the germline V gene are LGHDT and YNNKEL (reference sequence).

The V and J genes are TRBV30 and TRBJ2-7; D is undetermined. This CDR3 comprises 13 residues. The ends were cut back, 2 bases at V and 6 bases at J, with 14 bases in the middle. Looked up from germline, CDR1 is GTSNPN and CDR2 is SVGIG (reference sequence). CDR3 nucleotides: TGTGCCTGGAGTCCGGCTAGTGGCCCCGAGCAGTACTTC. Translated: CAWSPASGPEQYF.